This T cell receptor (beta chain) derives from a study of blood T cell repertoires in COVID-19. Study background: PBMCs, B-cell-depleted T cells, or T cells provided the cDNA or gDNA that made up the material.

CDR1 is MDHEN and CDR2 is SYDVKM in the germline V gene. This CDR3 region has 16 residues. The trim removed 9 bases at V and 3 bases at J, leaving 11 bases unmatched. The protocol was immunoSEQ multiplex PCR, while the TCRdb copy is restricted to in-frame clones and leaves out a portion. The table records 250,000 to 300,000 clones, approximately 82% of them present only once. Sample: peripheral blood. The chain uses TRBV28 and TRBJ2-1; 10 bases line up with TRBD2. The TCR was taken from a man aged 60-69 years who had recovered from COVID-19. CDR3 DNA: TGTGCCAGTCGTACTCTAGCGGGGGTCAACTACAATGAGCAGTTCTTC. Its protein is CASRTLAGVNYNEQFF.